This entry lists 3 T cell receptor beta chains sequenced from one sample in a study of tumor-infiltrating lymphocytes in primary liver carcinoma. Unsorted bulk tissue of roughly 19-30 mg yielded co-extracted RNA and DNA. The investigators made TCR beta cDNA from roughly 460 ng total RNA, using a constant-region primer. It was through three nested multiplex PCR rounds of slightly modified ARM-PCR that TCR beta libraries arose. Researchers ran the first two PCR rounds for ten to eleven cycles each with TRBV1-TRBV30 forward primers and a C-beta reverse primer. TCRdb fed the multiplex PCR reads into MiXCR, producing one record per CDR3 protein. Among 150,000 to 200,000 distinct CDR3 sequences listed, around four fifths were seen once. The sample was tumor tissue from primary liver carcinoma. The receptors here all came from a man aged 40-50 years with primary liver carcinoma and hepatitis B virus infection.

A note on this clonotype: The CDR3 ends on some other residue instead of the conserved phenylalanine or tryptophan, so this is likely a read error. The chain employs TRBV29-1 and TRBJ2-7, with D perhaps given as TRBD1 or TRBD2 (5 bases each). The CDR3 contains 16 residues. The V gene's germline CDR1 is SQVTM and CDR2 ANQGSEA. The V gene lost 7 bases and the J gene lost 2 bases, with 24 bases spanning the gap. CDR3 amino acids: CSAMSYGTGTPYEQYY. CDR3 DNA sequence: TGCAGCGCCATGTCATATGGGACCGGCACTCCCTACGAGCAGTACTAC.

This chain uses TRBV29-1 with TRBJ2-7, with a tentative D call TRBD2 (5 bases). The CDR3 has 14 residues. In germline, CDR1 is SQVTM, CDR2 ANQGSEA. The ends were cut back, 7 bases at V and 3 bases at J, with 19 bases in the middle. The CDR3 region has the DNA TGCAGCGCCAGGCTGGGGAGTCGTAGCTACGAGCAGTACTTC. Encoded protein: CSARLGSRSYEQYF.

This clonotype was seen just once. The chain combines TRBV5-4 with TRBJ2-2, with 10 bases matching TRBD2. Germline loops: CDR1 SGHNT, CDR2 YYREEE (reference sequence). After removal of 1 base from V and 7 bases from J, the junction contained 7 bases not matched to a gene. The CDR3 extends over 16 amino acids. The CDR3 DNA reads TGTGCCAGCAGCTTGCGGCTAGCGGGAGACTACGGGGAGCTGTTTTTT. Protein sequence: CASSLRLAGDYGELFF.